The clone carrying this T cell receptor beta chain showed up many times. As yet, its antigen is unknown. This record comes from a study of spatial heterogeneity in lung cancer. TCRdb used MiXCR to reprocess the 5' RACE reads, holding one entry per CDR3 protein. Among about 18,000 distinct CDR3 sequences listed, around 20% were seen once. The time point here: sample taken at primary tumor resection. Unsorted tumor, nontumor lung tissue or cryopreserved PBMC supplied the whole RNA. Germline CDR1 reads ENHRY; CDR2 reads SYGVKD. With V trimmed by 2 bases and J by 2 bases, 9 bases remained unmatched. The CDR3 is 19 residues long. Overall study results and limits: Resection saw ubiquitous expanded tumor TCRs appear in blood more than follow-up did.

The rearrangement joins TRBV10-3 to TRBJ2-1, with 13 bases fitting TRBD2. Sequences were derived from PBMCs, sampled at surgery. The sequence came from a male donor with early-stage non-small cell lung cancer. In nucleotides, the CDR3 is TGTGCCATCAGTGAGGGACTAGCGGGGGCCAGAGGACCCTACAATGAGCAGTTCTTC. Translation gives CAISEGLAGARGPYNEQFF.